Following are 18 T cell receptor beta chains from one sample sequenced in a study of shared clonotypes between healthy human individuals (dated by TCRdb to 2020 to 2021). The library came from the immunoSEQ multiplex PCR assay. TCRdb retrieved this table from immuneACCESS and kept in-frame rearrangements only. Not all clones are present; in checked studies, unresolved V genes account for under half, and no reason is known for the remainder. Recorded for this sample are some 480,000 clones; 65% to 80% of them occurred a single time. The ten biggest clones cover around 12% of the sample. What was sequenced was PBMCs. The source is a middle-aged woman in good health. Some clones in this sample may be carry-over from other donors' samples.

V gene TRBV5-1 combines with J gene TRBJ1-1; no clear D. Germline CDR1 is SGHRS and CDR2 is YFSETQ. V dropped 0 bases and J dropped 2 bases, with 8 bases sitting between them. The CDR3 totals 14 residues. For the CDR3, the DNA is TGCGCCAGCAGCTTGGCGCCTCAAAACACTGAAGCTTTCTTT. Translation: CASSLAPQNTEAFF.

This clone was observed a few times. The chain carries TRBV29-1 and TRBJ1-1; 9 nucleotides agree with TRBD1. V shed 4 bases and J 3 bases; nucleotides not matched to a gene: 6. The CDR3 is 14 residues long. Germline CDR1 reads SQVTM; CDR2 reads ANQGSEA. The DNA of the CDR3 is TGCAGCGTTGGATTGACAGGGGGATACACTGAAGCTTTCTTT. Protein sequence: CSVGLTGGYTEAFF.

The rearrangement joins TRBV4-2 to TRBJ2-4; 9 bases align to TRBD1. J was trimmed by 1 base and V by 0 bases; bases with no gene match: 7. The germline V gene encodes CDR1 LGHNA and CDR2 YNFKEQ. The CDR3 has 18 residues. CDR3 in amino acids: CASSQEPGQGSAKNIQYF. The CDR3 DNA reads TGTGCCAGCAGCCAAGAACCCGGACAGGGGTCGGCCAAAAACATTCAGTACTTC.

The V and J genes are TRBV28 and TRBJ2-2; D perhaps matches TRBD2 (6 bases). The CDR3 covers 13 residues. From germline, CDR1 is MDHEN and CDR2 SYDVKM. V was trimmed by 6 bases and J by 1 base, leaving 6 bases between them. CDR3 DNA: TGTGCCAGCAGGGGAGGGAACACCGGGGAGCTGTTTTTT. Translated: CASRGGNTGELFF.

The rearrangement joins TRBV7-9 to TRBJ2-3; unclear D gene. The CDR3 is made up of 14 amino acids. V was shortened by 1 base and J by 0 bases, with 5 bases between the two germline ends. Germline-derived CDR1 and CDR2 are SEHNR and FQNEAQ (reference sequence). The CDR3 loop reads CASSLVSSTDTQYF. Written as DNA, the CDR3 is TGTGCCAGCAGCTTAGTTTCGAGCACAGATACGCAGTATTTT. Full variable domain (remainder filled in from reference TRBV7-9 and TRBJ2-3): DTGVSQNPRHKITKRGQNVTFRCDPISEHNRLYWYRQTLGQGPEFLTYFQNEAQLEKSRLLSDRFSAERPKGSFSTLEIQRTEQGDSAMYLCASSLVSSTDTQYFGPGTRLTVL.

The chain is built from TRBV28 and TRBJ1-5; TRBD1 matches 11 bases. This CDR3 is 17 amino acids long. After removal of 8 bases from V and 3 bases from J, the junction contained 12 bases not matched to a gene. Germline V gives CDR1 MDHEN, CDR2 SYDVKM. The CDR3 loop reads CASGNPRDRGSNQPQHF. The CDR3 DNA is TGTGCCAGCGGGAACCCCCGGGACAGGGGGTCCAATCAGCCCCAGCATTTT.

J is TRBJ2-7 and V is TRBV30, with 13 bases that match TRBD2. The V gene's germline CDR1 is GTSNPN and CDR2 SVGIG (reference sequence). Trimming cost V 2 bases and J 1 base; bases outside gene matches: 2. This CDR3 has 15 amino acids. The CDR3 reads CAWSLGLAGSYEQYF. The CDR3 DNA reads as TGTGCCTGGAGTCTGGGACTAGCGGGATCCTACGAGCAGTACTTC.

The chain has TRBV19 and TRBJ2-1; TRBD2 agrees at 8 bases. Germline CDR1 reads LNHDA; CDR2 reads SQIVND (reference sequence). The V gene end was trimmed by 6 bases and the J gene end by 7 bases; junction bases not matched to a gene: 11. This CDR3 is 15 amino acids long. CDR3 in DNA: TGTGCCAGTAGCCCTTCCTACCGGGGGGGGAATGAGCAGTTCTTC. It codes for CASSPSYRGGNEQFF.

The chain links TRBV7-3 to TRBJ2-2; 9 bases fit TRBD1. V lost 5 bases to trimming and J lost 4 bases; unmatched junction nucleotides: 5. Looked up from germline, CDR1 is SGHTA and CDR2 is FQGTGA. CDR3 size: 15 residues. Here the CDR3 reads CASSRGQGTTGELFF. The CDR3 bases are TGTGCCAGCAGCCGAGGACAGGGGACCACCGGGGAGCTGTTTTTT.

The sample holds one count of this clone. The CDR3 loop is CASSLGPTTNEKLFF. CDR3 nucleotides: TGTGCCAGCAGCTTGGGACCTACAACTAATGAAAAACTGTTTTTT. The V and J genes are TRBV7-9 and TRBJ1-4, with a tentative D call TRBD1 (5 bases). The V and J ends lost 3 bases and 0 bases respectively, with 8 bases between them. The length of the CDR3 is 15 residues. Germline assignment: CDR1 SEHNR and CDR2 FQNEAQ (reference sequence).

The V and J genes are TRBV28 and TRBJ2-3; D is unresolved. The V end lost 7 bases, the J end lost 2 bases, and 10 bases lay between the germline ends. CDR3 length equals 13 residues. Germline V gene sequence: CDR1 MDHEN, CDR2 SYDVKM. Here the CDR3 DNA reads TGTGCCAGCACCTCCTACTTCACAGATACGCAGTATTTT. The encoded protein is CASTSYFTDTQYF. The full variable domain, in which reference TRBV28 and TRBJ2-3 provide the parts outside the CDR3, is DVKVTQSSRYLVKRTGEKVFLECVQDMDHENMFWYRQDPGLGLRLIYFSYDVKMKEKGDIPEGYSVSREKKERFSLILESASTNQTSMYLCASTSYFTDTQYFGPGTRLTVL.

The rearrangement joins TRBV27 to TRBJ2-2; D not certain. The CDR3 has 12 residues. Looked up from germline, CDR1 is MNHEY and CDR2 is SMNVEV (reference sequence). V dropped 3 bases and J dropped 5 bases, with 4 bases sitting between them. CDR3 bases: TGTGCCAGCAGTTTGGGTACCGGGGAGCTGTTTTTT. Translating gives CASSLGTGELFF.

The rearrangement uses TRBV28 and TRBJ1-3, with 8 bases matching TRBD1. J lost 4 bases, V lost 1 base, and 9 bases had no gene match. From germline, CDR1 is MDHEN and CDR2 SYDVKM. This CDR3 contains 17 residues. CDR3 sequence reads: CASSLFPGTGGGNTIYF. In nucleotides, the CDR3 is TGTGCCAGCAGTTTATTCCCGGGAACAGGGGGGGGAAACACCATATATTTT.

This chain joins TRBV5-8 and TRBJ2-1; D might be TRBD1 (5 bases). V lost 4 bases, J lost 0 bases, and 14 bases lay in between. This CDR3 has 16 residues. The germline gives CDR1 SGHTS, CDR2 YDEGEE. Here the CDR3 DNA reads TGTGCCAGCAGCCGTCTAGGGGCCAGCTCCTACAATGAGCAGTTCTTC. This translates into CASSRLGASSYNEQFF.

The chain uses TRBV7-9 and TRBJ2-1; 8 bases line up with TRBD2. V gave up 2 bases and J gave up 7 bases; unmatched junction bases: 7. The CDR3 contains 15 residues. CDR1 SEHNR and CDR2 FQNEAQ come from the germline V gene (reference sequence). CDR3 sequence: CASSLKSGRRNEQFF. CDR3 nucleotides: TGTGCCAGCAGCTTAAAAAGCGGGAGACGTAATGAGCAGTTCTTC.

The rearrangement uses TRBV9 and TRBJ1-2, with 11 bases identical to TRBD1. The V segment lost 7 bases and the J segment 4 bases; nucleotides outside the gene matches: 6. CDR1 and CDR2 from the germline V gene are SGDLS and YYNGEE. The CDR3 sequence is 14 residues long. CDR3 sequence: CASQRGTGGYGYTF. The CDR3 DNA reads as TGTGCCAGCCAACGGGGGACAGGGGGCTATGGCTACACCTTC.

The chain combines TRBV19 with TRBJ2-7; 11 bases are shared with TRBD2. Germline CDR1 reads LNHDA; CDR2 reads SQIVND (reference sequence). J lost 2 bases, V lost 3 bases, and 6 bases had no gene match. The CDR3 has 16 amino acids. In nucleotides, the CDR3 is TGTGCCAGTAGTATCCAACTAGCGGGAGTTACCTACGAGCAGTACTTC. Translating it yields CASSIQLAGVTYEQYF. Combining the CDR3 with reference TRBV19 and TRBJ2-7 gives the whole variable domain DGGITQSPKYLFRKEGQNVTLSCEQNLNHDAMYWYRQDPGQGLRLIYYSQIVNDFQKGDIAEGYSVSREKKESFPLTVTSAQKNPTAFYLCASSIQLAGVTYEQYFGPGTRLTVT.

V gene TRBV14 combines with J gene TRBJ2-1; 12 positions agree with TRBD2. J gave up 2 bases and V 2 bases, and 7 bases lay outside the gene matches. There are 18 residues in the CDR3. CDR1 SGHDN and CDR2 FVKESK come from the germline V gene. The CDR3, as DNA: TGTGCCAGCAGCCAACCCCTCCTAGCGGGGGGGACCTACAATGAGCAGTTCTTC. Protein product: CASSQPLLAGGTYNEQFF.